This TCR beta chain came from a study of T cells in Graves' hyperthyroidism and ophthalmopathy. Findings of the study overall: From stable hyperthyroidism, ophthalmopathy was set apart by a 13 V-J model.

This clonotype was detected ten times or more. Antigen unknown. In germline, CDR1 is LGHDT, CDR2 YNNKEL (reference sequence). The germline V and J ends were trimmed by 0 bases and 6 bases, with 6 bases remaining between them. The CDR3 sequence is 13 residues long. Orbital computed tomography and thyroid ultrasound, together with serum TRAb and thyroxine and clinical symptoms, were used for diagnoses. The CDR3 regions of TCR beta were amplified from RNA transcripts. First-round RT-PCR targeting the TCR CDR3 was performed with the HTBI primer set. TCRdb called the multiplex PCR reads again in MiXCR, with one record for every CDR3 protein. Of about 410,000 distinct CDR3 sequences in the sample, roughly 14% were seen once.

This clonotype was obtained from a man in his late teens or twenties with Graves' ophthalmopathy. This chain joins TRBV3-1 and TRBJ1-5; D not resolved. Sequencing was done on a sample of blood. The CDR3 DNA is TGTGCCAGCAGCCAAGAGGGTGGTCAGCCCCAGCATTTT. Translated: CASSQEGGQPQHF.